Presented here are 15 T cell receptor beta chains from one specimen sequenced in a study of T cell changes during pregnancy in multiple sclerosis (dated by TCRdb to about 2019). Libraries were prepared through the immunoSEQ multiplex PCR assay. Imported from immuneACCESS, the table was reduced by TCRdb to in-frame sequences with V and J called. These copies leave out some clones; in studies compared against another copy, an unresolved V gene accounts for under half, and the cause of the remainder is not known. This sample holds about 72,000 clones; 91% were observed only once. Around 0.7% of the sample comes from the top ten. Material: peripheral blood, obtained in the third trimester of pregnancy. These receptors came from a female donor in good health, enrolled as a control in a pregnancy study.

This clone was found once. V usage is TRBV7-8 and J usage is TRBJ2-1; a weak D match, TRBD1 (5 bases). V lost 4 bases and J 3 bases, leaving 10 bases between the germline ends. Germline V gene data show CDR1 as SGHVS and CDR2 as FQNEAQ. The CDR3 is made up of 14 amino acids. CDR3 loop: CASSSYRGYNEQFF. DNA of the CDR3: TGTGCCAGCAGCTCCTATAGGGGCTACAATGAGCAGTTCTTC.

The chain recombines TRBV7-9 with TRBJ1-2; D is possibly TRBD1 (6 bases). V was clipped by 1 base and J by 8 bases, with 14 bases between them. Germline V gene lookup returns CDR1 SEHNR and CDR2 FQNEAQ (reference sequence). The CDR3 totals 14 residues. Here the CDR3 reads CASSLVGRGDGYTF. The CDR3 nucleotides read TGTGCCAGCAGCTTAGTTGGCAGGGGAGACGGCTACACCTTC.

The chain employs TRBV6-5 and TRBJ1-2; TRBD1 agrees at 7 bases. The germline V gene encodes CDR1 MNHEY and CDR2 SVGAGI. The CDR3 is 13 amino acids. J was trimmed by 6 bases and V by 6 bases; bases with no gene match: 7. Written as DNA, the CDR3 is TGTGCCAGCAGGCAACAGGGGCATGATGGCTACACCTTC. Translation: CASRQQGHDGYTF.

This sequence joins TRBV7-2 and TRBJ2-5; D remains ambiguous. Germline V CDR1 and CDR2: SGHTA, FQGNSA. Trimming cost V 1 base and J 7 bases, with 10 bases left between them. The CDR3 loop spans 13 amino acids. The DNA for the CDR3 is TGTGCCAGCAGCTTAGACAGACGTCCGACCCAGTACTTC. Its translation: CASSLDRRPTQYF.

The chain uses TRBV6-6 and TRBJ2-7; D gene uncertain. Germline CDR1 reads MNHNY; CDR2 reads SVGAGI (reference sequence). Trimming took off 0 bases at V and 3 bases at J, with 6 bases between the two ends. This CDR3 has 13 residues. CDR3 sequence: CASSYSSSYEQYF. DNA of the CDR3: TGTGCCAGCAGTTACTCTTCGAGCTACGAGCAGTACTTC.

J is TRBJ2-3 and V is TRBV5-1; D might be TRBD2 (6 bases). This CDR3 spans 15 amino acids. V shed 0 bases and J shed 0 bases, with 8 bases lying between them. Germline CDR1 is SGHRS and CDR2 is YFSETQ. CDR3 DNA sequence: TGCGCCAGCAGCTTGGGCCGGGGGAGCACAGATACGCAGTATTTT. This encodes CASSLGRGSTDTQYF.

The chain is built from TRBV15 and TRBJ1-1; 9 bases align to TRBD1. V dropped 3 bases and J dropped 1; count of bases not matched to a gene: 3. The germline gives CDR1 LNHNV, CDR2 YYDKDF (reference sequence). The CDR3 spans 15 residues. CDR3 nucleotide sequence: TGTGCCACCAGCAGCCAGACAGGGGGGAACACTGAAGCTTTCTTT. Amino acid sequence: CATSSQTGGNTEAFF.

V is TRBV6-4 and J is TRBJ2-3; 11 positions agree with TRBD2. V shed 2 bases, J shed 4 bases, and the junction held 5 bases outside the gene matches. The V gene's germline CDR1 is MRHNA and CDR2 SNTAGT. The CDR3 has 16 amino acids. The CDR3 bases are TGTGCCAGCAGTGACGTAGCGGGGGGGCCATCAGATACGCAGTATTTT. This codes for CASSDVAGGPSDTQYF.

This clone was seen only once. J is TRBJ2-3 and V is TRBV9; 10 bases align to TRBD2. Germline CDR1 is SGDLS and CDR2 is YYNGEE. V lost 0 bases, J lost 8 bases, and 9 bases stayed unmatched. The CDR3 loop spans 16 amino acids. CDR3 protein: CASSVDPSGGRGTQYF. In DNA, the CDR3 is TGTGCCAGCAGCGTAGACCCTAGCGGGGGACGAGGTACGCAGTATTTT. Full variable domain (outside the CDR3, taken from reference TRBV9 and TRBJ2-3): DSGVTQTPKHLITATGQRVTLRCSPRSGDLSVYWYQQSLDQGLQFLIQYYNGEERAKGNILERFSAQQFPDLHSELNLSSLELGDSALYFCASSVDPSGGRGTQYFGPGTRLTVL.

V usage is TRBV9 and J usage is TRBJ1-1, with a tentative D call TRBD1 (6 bases). CDR1 and CDR2 from the germline V gene are SGDLS and YYNGEE. This CDR3 region has 15 residues. Trimming shortened V by 2 bases and J by 0 bases, and 11 bases separated the two germline ends. The CDR3 is CASSVTGQLNTEAFF. CDR3 DNA: TGTGCCAGCAGCGTTACGGGACAATTGAACACTGAAGCTTTCTTT.

The chain joins TRBV19 to TRBJ1-5, with TRBD1 matching 8 bases. CDR1 is LNHDA and CDR2 is SQIVND in the germline V gene (reference sequence). The V gene end was trimmed by 9 bases and the J gene end by 0 bases; junction bases not matched to a gene: 4. The CDR3 has 14 amino acids. The CDR3 DNA reads as TGTGCCAGCACGGACAGGGATAGCAATCAGCCCCAGCATTTT. Residues: CASTDRDSNQPQHF.

The chain links TRBV19 to TRBJ1-1, with TRBD1 matching over 8 bases. V gave up 8 bases and J gave up 5 bases; unmatched junction bases: 7. Per the germline V gene, CDR1 is LNHDA and CDR2 is SQIVND (reference sequence). The CDR3 has 13 amino acids. This CDR3 reads CASRNRGATEAFF. The CDR3 DNA is TGTGCCAGTCGAAACAGGGGGGCGACTGAAGCTTTCTTT.

In its sample, this clone was seen once. The chain couples TRBV6-5 to TRBJ1-5; TRBD1 might be the D (6 bases). The CDR3 is made up of 15 amino acids. CDR1 is MNHEY, CDR2 SVGAGI, per germline. Trimming shortened V by 6 bases and J by 0 bases, and 12 bases separated the two germline ends. CDR3 nucleotide sequence: TGTGCCAGCAGAGGACAGCTTGATAGCAATCAGCCCCAGCATTTT. It codes for CASRGQLDSNQPQHF.

The chain carries TRBV7-8 and TRBJ2-6, with no clear D. The V gene lost 1 base and the J gene lost 0 bases, with 7 bases spanning the gap. The CDR3 is made up of 16 amino acids. Per the germline V gene, CDR1 is SGHVS and CDR2 is FQNEAQ. The CDR3 spells CASSLGVRSGANVLTF. CDR3 DNA: TGTGCCAGCAGCTTAGGAGTCCGCTCTGGGGCCAACGTCCTGACTTTC.

The chain combines TRBV7-9 with TRBJ1-2, with D unclear. Trimming left V 1 base short and J 4 bases short, with 4 bases between. The CDR3 covers 12 residues. Per the germline V gene, CDR1 is SEHNR and CDR2 is FQNEAQ (reference sequence). CDR3 DNA sequence: TGTGCCAGCAGCTTAGACTCCTATGGCTACACCTTC. Protein sequence: CASSLDSYGYTF.